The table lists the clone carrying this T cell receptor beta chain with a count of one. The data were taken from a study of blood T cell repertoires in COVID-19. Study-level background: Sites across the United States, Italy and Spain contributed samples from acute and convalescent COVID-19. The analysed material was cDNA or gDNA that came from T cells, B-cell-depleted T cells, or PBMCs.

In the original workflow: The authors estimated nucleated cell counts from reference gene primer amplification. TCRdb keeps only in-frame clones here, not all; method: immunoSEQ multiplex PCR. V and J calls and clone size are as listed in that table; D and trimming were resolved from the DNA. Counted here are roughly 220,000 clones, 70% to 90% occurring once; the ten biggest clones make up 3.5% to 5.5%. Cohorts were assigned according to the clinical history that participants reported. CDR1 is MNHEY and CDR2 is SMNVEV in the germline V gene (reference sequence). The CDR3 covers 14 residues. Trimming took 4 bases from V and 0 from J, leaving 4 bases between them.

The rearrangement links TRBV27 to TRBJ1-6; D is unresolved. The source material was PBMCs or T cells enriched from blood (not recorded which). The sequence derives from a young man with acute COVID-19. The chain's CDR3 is CASSYSSYNSPLHF. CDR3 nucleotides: TGTGCCAGCAGTTACAGCTCCTATAATTCACCCCTCCACTTT.